This T cell receptor (beta chain) was sequenced during a study of blood T cell repertoires in COVID-19 (TCRdb year 2020). For context, the study as a whole: The collaborator samples originated in the United States, Italy and Spain and spanned the acute and convalescent phases of COVID-19. The material from the prospective study consisted of cDNA or gDNA derived from T cells, B-cell-depleted T cells, or PBMCs. The sample metadata nearly always contained a de-identified subject ID, COVID-19 status, age in years and sex. The repertoires were made available in a free public database intended to serve as a resource for research on the immune response to SARS-CoV-2. The dataset comprised deeply sampled blood TCRbeta repertoires from subjects exposed to, actively infected with, or recovered from COVID-19. The samples were drawn from two sources: the first 160 participants of the ongoing ImmuneRACE study, and about 1,300 subjects contributed by 6 global collaborators. Where HLA class I and class II types were available, the types were taken from metadata supplied by the sample provider, not from assay-based typing. On the study overall, not on this receptor specifically: The amount of clinical and demographic metadata varied by source and participant and was provided uncurated.

TCRbeta CDR3 regions were amplified from genomic DNA by means of the immunoSEQ Assay, a bias-controlled multiplex PCR. The original pipeline was this. Nucleated cell counts per sample were estimated from amplification of reference gene primers within the assay. To quantify the absolute abundance of each unique TCRbeta CDR3 rearrangement, sequence reads were collapsed and filtered. For each sample, productive Simpson clonality was calculated as the square root of Simpson's diversity index over productive rearrangements. Entries here come from immuneACCESS through TCRdb and include only in-frame sequences with V and J called. Some clones fail to appear in such tables; in the studies checked, an unresolved V gene covers under half of the shortfall, and the cause of the remainder is unknown. V and J calls and clone size are those listed in that table; D and trimming were worked out from the DNA. Within this sample are 130,000 or so clones, with around 85% of them counted one time only. Together, the top ten hold under 9.5% of the sample.

The V end loses 2 bases and the J end loses 9 bases, and a stretch of 21 bases separates them. The CDR1 and CDR2 encoded by the germline V gene are MNHEY and SVGEGT. From the cysteine through the phenylalanine, the CDR3 covers 16 amino acids. Of all the DNA, just the CDR3 is kept, 48 bases in frame from base 1. Participants in the prospective study were enrolled through a virtual design, were aged roughly 18 to 90 years, and lived in 24 United States geographic areas. To assign participants to cohorts, the prospective study relied on clinical history that participants themselves reported in a screening survey and a study questionnaire. ImmuneRACE Cohort 3 recovered participants were defined by two consecutive negative NP/OP PCR tests, healthcare professional clearance, or symptom resolution. Mobile phlebotomists in the prospective study collected whole blood, serum and a nasopharyngeal or oropharyngeal swab from every participant. Additional blood draws and questionnaires over an approximately two-month period could optionally be provided by prospective study participants. Prospective study blood samples were shipped either frozen or at room temperature before DNA extraction.

To note about this clone: Its antigen is still unknown. Base qualities are not recorded, but no much larger clone differs from it by a single base.

The TCR sequence derives from a man aged 50 or older who had recovered from COVID-19. Here the chain combines TRBV6-2 or TRBV6-3 and TRBJ2-3; TRBD2 might be the D gene, on 6 matching bases. Sample: PBMCs or T cells enriched from blood (not recorded which). CDR3 region: CASSYQPQLGRKTQYF. The nucleotide sequence is TGTGCCAGCAGTTACCAGCCTCAACTAGGGAGGAAGACGCAGTATTTT.